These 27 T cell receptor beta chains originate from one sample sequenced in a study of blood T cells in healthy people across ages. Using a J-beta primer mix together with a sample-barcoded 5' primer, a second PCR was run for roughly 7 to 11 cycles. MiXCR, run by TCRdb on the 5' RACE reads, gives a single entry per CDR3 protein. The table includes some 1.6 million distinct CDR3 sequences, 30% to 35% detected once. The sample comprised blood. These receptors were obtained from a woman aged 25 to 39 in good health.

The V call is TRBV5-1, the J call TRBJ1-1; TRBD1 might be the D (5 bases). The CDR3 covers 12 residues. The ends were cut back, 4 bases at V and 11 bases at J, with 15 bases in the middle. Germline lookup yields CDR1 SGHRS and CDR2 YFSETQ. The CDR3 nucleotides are TGCGCCAGCAGCCCGGATGGGGCTGGGGCTTTCTTT. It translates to CASSPDGAGAFF.

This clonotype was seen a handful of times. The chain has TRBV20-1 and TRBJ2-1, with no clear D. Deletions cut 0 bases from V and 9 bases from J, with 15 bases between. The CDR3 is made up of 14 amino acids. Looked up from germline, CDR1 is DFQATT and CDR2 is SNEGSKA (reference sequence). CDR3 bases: TGCAGTGCTAGAGATGGTAGGGCGGTGGCTGAGCAGTTCTTC. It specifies CSARDGRAVAEQFF.

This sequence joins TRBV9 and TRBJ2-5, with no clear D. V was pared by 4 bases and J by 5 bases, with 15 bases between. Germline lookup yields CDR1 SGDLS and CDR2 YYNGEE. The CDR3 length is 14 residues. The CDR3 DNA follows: TGTGCCAGCAGCCCCCGCCGCCGTGGGGAGACCCAGTACTTC. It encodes CASSPRRRGETQYF.

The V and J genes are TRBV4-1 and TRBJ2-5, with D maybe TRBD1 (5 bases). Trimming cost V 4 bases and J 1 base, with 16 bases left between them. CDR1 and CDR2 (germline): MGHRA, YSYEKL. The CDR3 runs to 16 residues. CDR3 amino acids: CASSLLEKGSQETQYF. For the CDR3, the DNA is TGCGCCAGCAGCCTCCTCGAAAAGGGGTCCCAAGAGACCCAGTACTTC.

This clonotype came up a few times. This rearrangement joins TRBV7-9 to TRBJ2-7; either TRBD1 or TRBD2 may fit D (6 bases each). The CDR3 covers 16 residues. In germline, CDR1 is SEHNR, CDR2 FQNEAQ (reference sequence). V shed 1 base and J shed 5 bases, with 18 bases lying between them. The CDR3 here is CASSLDGGPGSDEQYF. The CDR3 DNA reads TGTGCCAGCAGCTTAGATGGGGGGCCTGGTAGCGACGAGCAGTACTTC. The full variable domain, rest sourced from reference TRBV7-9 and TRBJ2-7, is DTGVSQNPRHKITKRGQNVTFRCDPISEHNRLYWYRQTLGQGPEFLTYFQNEAQLEKSRLLSDRFSAERPKGSFSTLEIQRTEQGDSAMYLCASSLDGGPGSDEQYFGPGTRLTVT.

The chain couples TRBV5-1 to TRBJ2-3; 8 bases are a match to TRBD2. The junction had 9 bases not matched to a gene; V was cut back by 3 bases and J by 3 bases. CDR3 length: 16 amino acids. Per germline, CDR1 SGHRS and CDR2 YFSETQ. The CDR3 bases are TGCGCCAGCAGCTCTCACTTGGCTAGCGGGACAGATACGCAGTATTTT. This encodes CASSSHLASGTDTQYF.

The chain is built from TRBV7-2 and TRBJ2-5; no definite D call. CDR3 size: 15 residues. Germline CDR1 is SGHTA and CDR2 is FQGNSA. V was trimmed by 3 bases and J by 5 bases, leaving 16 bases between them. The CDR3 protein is CASSFWPRLQETQYF. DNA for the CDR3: TGTGCCAGCAGCTTCTGGCCTAGATTACAGGAGACCCAGTACTTC.

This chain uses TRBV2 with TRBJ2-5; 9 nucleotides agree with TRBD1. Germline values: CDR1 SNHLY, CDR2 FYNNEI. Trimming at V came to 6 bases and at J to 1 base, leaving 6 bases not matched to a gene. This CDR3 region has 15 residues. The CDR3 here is CASRSNRGPQETQYF. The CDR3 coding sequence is TGTGCCAGCAGGTCAAACAGGGGGCCCCAAGAGACCCAGTACTTC.

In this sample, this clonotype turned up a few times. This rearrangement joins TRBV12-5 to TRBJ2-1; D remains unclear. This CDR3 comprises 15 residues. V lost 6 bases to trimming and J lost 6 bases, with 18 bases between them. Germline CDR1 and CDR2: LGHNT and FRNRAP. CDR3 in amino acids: CASGPERGMVNEQFF. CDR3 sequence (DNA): TGTGCTAGTGGGCCCGAACGTGGGATGGTCAATGAGCAGTTCTTC.

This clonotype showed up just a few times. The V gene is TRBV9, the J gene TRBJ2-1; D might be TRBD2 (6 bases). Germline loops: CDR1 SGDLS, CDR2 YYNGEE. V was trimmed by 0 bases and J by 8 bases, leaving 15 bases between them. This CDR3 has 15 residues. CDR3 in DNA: TGTGCCAGCAGCGTAGGAGGCGGGGACTTGGATGAGCAGTTCTTC. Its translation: CASSVGGGDLDEQFF. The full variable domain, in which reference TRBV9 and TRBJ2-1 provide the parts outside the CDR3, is DSGVTQTPKHLITATGQRVTLRCSPRSGDLSVYWYQQSLDQGLQFLIQYYNGEERAKGNILERFSAQQFPDLHSELNLSSLELGDSALYFCASSVGGGDLDEQFFGPGTRLTVL.

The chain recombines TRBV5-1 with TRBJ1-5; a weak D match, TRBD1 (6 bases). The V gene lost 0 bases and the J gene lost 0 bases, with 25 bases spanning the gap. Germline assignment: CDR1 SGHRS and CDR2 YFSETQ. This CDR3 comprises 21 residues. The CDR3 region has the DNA TGCGCCAGCAGCTTGGTTGGAGACGACGGGGGGCGCGGGTATAGCAATCAGCCCCAGCATTTT. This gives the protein CASSLVGDDGGRGYSNQPQHF.

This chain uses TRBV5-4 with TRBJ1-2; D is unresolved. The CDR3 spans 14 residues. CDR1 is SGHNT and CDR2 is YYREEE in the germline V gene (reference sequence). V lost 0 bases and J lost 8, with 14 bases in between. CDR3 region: CASSLATANRGYTF. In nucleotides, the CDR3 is TGTGCCAGCAGCTTGGCCACGGCTAATAGGGGCTACACCTTC.

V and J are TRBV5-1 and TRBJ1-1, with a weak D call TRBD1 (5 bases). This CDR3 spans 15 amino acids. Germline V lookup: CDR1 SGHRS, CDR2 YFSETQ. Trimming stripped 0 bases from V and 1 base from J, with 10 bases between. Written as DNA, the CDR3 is TGCGCCAGCAGCTTGGAAAGGGGTTCGAACACTGAAGCTTTCTTT. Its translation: CASSLERGSNTEAFF.

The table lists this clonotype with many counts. CDR3 loop: CASSPSDGTIGYTF. The DNA of the CDR3 is TGTGCCAGCAGCCCATCGGACGGTACTATTGGCTACACCTTC. The rearrangement joins TRBV7-9 to TRBJ1-2; D uncertain. CDR1 SEHNR and CDR2 FQNEAQ come from the germline V gene (reference sequence). The V gene lost 5 bases and the J gene lost 7 bases, with 17 bases spanning the gap. The CDR3 totals 14 residues. Together with reference TRBV7-9 and TRBJ1-2, the CDR3 gives the full variable domain: DTGVSQNPRHKITKRGQNVTFRCDPISEHNRLYWYRQTLGQGPEFLTYFQNEAQLEKSRLLSDRFSAERPKGSFSTLEIQRTEQGDSAMYLCASSPSDGTIGYTFGSGTRLTVV.

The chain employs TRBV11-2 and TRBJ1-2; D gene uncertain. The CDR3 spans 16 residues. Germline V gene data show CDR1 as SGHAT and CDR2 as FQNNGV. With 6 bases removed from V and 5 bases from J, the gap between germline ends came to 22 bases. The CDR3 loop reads CASRVGLGSQSYGYTF. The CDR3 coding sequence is TGTGCCAGCAGGGTCGGACTGGGGTCCCAAAGTTATGGCTACACCTTC.

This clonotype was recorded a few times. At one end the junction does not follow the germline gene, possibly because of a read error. The CDR3: CASSLEGRRNEKLFF. The CDR3 DNA follows: TGCGCCAGCAGTTTGGAAGGCAGACGTAATGAAAAACTGTTTTTT. The chain is built from TRBV5-1 and TRBJ1-4; D is unresolved. Looked up from germline, CDR1 is SGHRS and CDR2 is YFSETQ. The CDR3 is 15 amino acids.

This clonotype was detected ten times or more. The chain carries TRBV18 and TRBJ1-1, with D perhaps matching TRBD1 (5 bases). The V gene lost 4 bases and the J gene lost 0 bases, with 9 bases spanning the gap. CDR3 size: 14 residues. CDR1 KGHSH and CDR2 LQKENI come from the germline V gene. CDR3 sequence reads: CASSRDGMNTEAFF. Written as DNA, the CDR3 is TGTGCCAGCTCACGGGACGGCATGAACACTGAAGCTTTCTTT.

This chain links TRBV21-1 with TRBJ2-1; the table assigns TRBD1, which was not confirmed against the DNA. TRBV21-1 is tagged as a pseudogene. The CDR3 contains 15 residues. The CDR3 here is CTSSTGRRTEGEQFF. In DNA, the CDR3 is TGTACCAGCAGCACAGGGCGGAGAACAGAGGGTGAGCAGTTCTTC.

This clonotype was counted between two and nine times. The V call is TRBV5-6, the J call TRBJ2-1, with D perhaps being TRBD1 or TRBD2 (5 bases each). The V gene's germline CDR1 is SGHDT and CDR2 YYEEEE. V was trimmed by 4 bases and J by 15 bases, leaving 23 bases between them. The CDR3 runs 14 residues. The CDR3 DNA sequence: TGTGCCAGCAGCCCGGGGTTGGCCCAGGGCCTTCGGTTCTTC. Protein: CASSPGLAQGLRFF.

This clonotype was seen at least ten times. The CDR3 reads CATSRSGFQETQYF. CDR3 DNA: TGTGCCACCAGCAGATCGGGATTCCAAGAGACCCAGTACTTC. The chain joins TRBV15 to TRBJ2-5, with D tentatively TRBD2 (5 bases). V lost 2 bases to trimming and J lost 1 base, with 8 bases between them. This CDR3 has 14 residues. Looked up from germline, CDR1 is LNHNV and CDR2 is YYDKDF (reference sequence).

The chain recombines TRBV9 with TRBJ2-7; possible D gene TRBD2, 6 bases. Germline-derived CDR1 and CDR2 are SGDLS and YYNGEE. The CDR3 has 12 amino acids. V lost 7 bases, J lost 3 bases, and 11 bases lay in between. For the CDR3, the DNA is TGTGCCAGCGGGTCTAGCGACTACGAGCAGTACTTC. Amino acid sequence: CASGSSDYEQYF.

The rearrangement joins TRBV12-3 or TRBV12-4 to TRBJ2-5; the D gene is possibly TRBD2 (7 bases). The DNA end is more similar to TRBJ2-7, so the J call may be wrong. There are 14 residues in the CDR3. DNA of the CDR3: TGTGCCAGCAGTTTAGTAGGGGGGGCTTGCGAGCAGTACTTC. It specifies CASSLVGGACEQYF.

CDR3 sequence: CSARDREGWGETQYF. CDR3 nucleotides: TGCAGTGCTAGAGATAGGGAGGGGTGGGGGGAGACCCAGTACTTC. The chain recombines TRBV20-1 with TRBJ2-7, with TRBD2 matching 7 bases. The DNA end is a closer match to TRBJ2-5, so the J assignment may be wrong. From germline, CDR1 is DFQATT and CDR2 SNEGSKA (reference sequence). The CDR3 sequence is 15 residues long.

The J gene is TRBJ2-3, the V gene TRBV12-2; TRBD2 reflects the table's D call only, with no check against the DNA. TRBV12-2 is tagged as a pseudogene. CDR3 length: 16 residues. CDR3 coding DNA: TGTGCAAGTCGTTCCATCCCCCTAGCGGACGGCAATACGCAGTATTTT. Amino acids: CASRSIPLADGNTQYF.

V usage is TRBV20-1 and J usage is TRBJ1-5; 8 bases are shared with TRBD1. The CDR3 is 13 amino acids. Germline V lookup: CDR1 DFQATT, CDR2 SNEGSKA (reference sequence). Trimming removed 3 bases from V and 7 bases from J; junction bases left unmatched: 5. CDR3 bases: TGCAGTGCTAGGGACAGGGAAACGCAGCCCCAGCATTTT. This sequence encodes CSARDRETQPQHF.

CDR3 nucleotides: TGTGCCAGCAGTTTACTCCCTGCTGAAAAACTGTTTTTT. Its translation is CASSLLPAEKLFF. V gene TRBV27 combines with J gene TRBJ1-4; unclear D gene. The CDR3 consists of 13 residues. CDR1 and CDR2 (germline): MNHEY, SMNVEV (reference sequence). V was trimmed by 2 bases and J by 7 bases, leaving 8 bases between them.

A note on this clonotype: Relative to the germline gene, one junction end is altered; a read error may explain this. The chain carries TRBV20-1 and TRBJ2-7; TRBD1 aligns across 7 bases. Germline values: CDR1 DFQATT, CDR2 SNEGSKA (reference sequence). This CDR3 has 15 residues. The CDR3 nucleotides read TGCAGTACTAGAGCTAGGGACAGCCCAACCTACGAGCAGTACTTC. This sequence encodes CSTRARDSPTYEQYF.